Each of the 3 T cell receptor beta chains below was sequenced from the same sample in a study of blood T cell repertoires in COVID-19. TCRdb's copy holds only in-frame clones and misses some; the assay was immunoSEQ multiplex PCR. The sample carries under 450,000 clones, around 87% recorded once. The sample taken for sequencing was PBMCs or T cells enriched from blood (not recorded which). All receptors come from a man younger than 40 who had recovered from COVID-19.

The rearrangement joins TRBV6-5 to TRBJ1-3, with TRBD1 as a possible D gene (6 bases). Germline-derived CDR1 and CDR2 are MNHEY and SVGAGI. V lost 5 bases and J lost 4, with 12 bases in between. There are 14 residues in the CDR3. CDR3 sequence reads: CASSPGQWGNTIYF. Written as DNA, the CDR3 is TGTGCCAGCAGTCCAGGACAGTGGGGAAACACCATATATTTT.

This clone was seen a handful of times. The V and J genes are TRBV20-1 and TRBJ1-6; TRBD1 aligns across 8 bases. From germline, CDR1 is DFQATT and CDR2 SNEGSKA (reference sequence). V gave up 3 bases and J gave up 10 bases; unmatched junction bases: 11. CDR3 length equals 15 residues. The CDR3 protein is CSASPGGLNSSPLHF. CDR3 bases: TGCAGTGCTAGTCCAGGGGGCTTGAACTCGTCACCCCTCCACTTT.

This rearrangement joins TRBV9 to TRBJ2-6; no reliable D call. V was clipped by 1 base and J by 1 base, with 6 bases between them. Germline V lookup: CDR1 SGDLS, CDR2 YYNGEE. The CDR3 contains 15 residues. The CDR3: CASSVSRSGANVLTF. The CDR3 DNA follows: TGTGCCAGCAGCGTATCGAGATCTGGGGCCAACGTCCTGACTTTC.